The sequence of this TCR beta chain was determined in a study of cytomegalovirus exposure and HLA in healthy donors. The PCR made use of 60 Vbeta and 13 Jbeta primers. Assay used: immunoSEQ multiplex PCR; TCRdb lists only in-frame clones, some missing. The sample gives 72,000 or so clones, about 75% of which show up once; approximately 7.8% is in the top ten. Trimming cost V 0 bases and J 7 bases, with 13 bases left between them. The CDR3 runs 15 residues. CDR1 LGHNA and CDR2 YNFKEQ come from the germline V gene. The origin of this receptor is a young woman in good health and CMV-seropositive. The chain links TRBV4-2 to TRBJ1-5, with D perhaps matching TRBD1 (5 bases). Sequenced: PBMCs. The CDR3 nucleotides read TGTGCCAGCAGCCAAGAGACGGGGAGGGACCAGCCCCAGCATTTT. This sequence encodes CASSQETGRDQPQHF.